This T cell receptor (beta chain) was sequenced for a study of T-cell memory formation after mild COVID-19. Study-level points and caveats: Pre-infection memory already had some responding clones, implying cross-reactive memory joined.

This CDR3 is 13 amino acids long. Trimming left V 4 bases short and J 8 bases short, with 12 bases between. CDR1 is LGHDT and CDR2 is YNNKEL in the germline V gene (reference sequence). This clonotype was detected ten times or more. Its antigen is undetermined. From the 5' RACE reads, TCRdb called clonotypes with MiXCR, one entry per CDR3 protein. Of some 280,000 distinct CDR3 sequences in the sample, about 16% were seen once. V is TRBV3-1 and J is TRBJ2-1; D gene unclear. The material sequenced was PBMCs or a T cell subset sorted from them (not recorded which). This sequence was found in a man between 18 and 35 years old who had mild COVID-19 (a few samples of this study predate the infection). Cell type and time point are not known. The CDR3 sequence: CASSPGGRDEQFF. In DNA form, the CDR3 reads TGTGCCAGCAGCCCCGGTGGTCGCGATGAGCAGTTCTTC.